The 26 T cell receptor beta chains in this list originate from one sample, sequenced in a study of blood T cell repertoires in COVID-19. Sequencing was performed with immunoSEQ multiplex PCR; in TCRdb, only in-frame clones are kept and a portion is missing. This table has 70,000 or so clones, roughly 79% appearing once. Sequencing used peripheral blood. Receptors originate from a man in his 70s with acute or convalescent COVID-19.

This chain connects TRBV7-6 to TRBJ2-7; the D gene is possibly TRBD2 (5 bases). Germline V gives CDR1 SGHVS, CDR2 FNYEAQ. This CDR3 region has 13 residues. Trimming stripped 1 base from V and 4 bases from J, with 8 bases between. CDR3 sequence reads: CASSLGREYEQYF. For the CDR3, the DNA is TGTGCCAGCAGCTTAGGAAGGGAGTACGAGCAGTACTTC.

The V call is TRBV6-6, the J call TRBJ1-4, with D possibly TRBD1 on 6 matching bases. Germline values: CDR1 MNHNY, CDR2 SVGAGI (reference sequence). This CDR3 contains 14 residues. Trimming took off 2 bases at V and 5 bases at J, with 9 bases between the two ends. The CDR3 spells CASSYGQKNEKLFF. Written as DNA, the CDR3 is TGTGCCAGCAGTTACGGACAGAAAAATGAAAAACTGTTTTTT.

This clone was seen only a few times. The V gene is TRBV18, the J gene TRBJ2-5, with D uncertain. This CDR3 comprises 13 residues. Germline assignment: CDR1 KGHSH and CDR2 LQKENI. V shed 3 bases and J shed 0 bases, with 5 bases lying between them. The CDR3 DNA follows: TGTGCCAGCTCACCGAGGCACCAAGAGACCCAGTACTTC. This sequence encodes CASSPRHQETQYF.

The chain uses TRBV3-1 (or the pseudogene TRBV3-2) and TRBJ1-2; 8 bases are shared with TRBD1. Germline-derived CDR1 and CDR2 are LGHDT and YNNKEL (reference sequence). The V and J ends lost 5 bases and 7 bases, in that order; junction bases with no gene match: 3. The CDR3 sequence is 12 residues long. CDR3 coding DNA: TGTGCCAGCAGCAACAGGGGGGCTGGCTACACCTTC. The encoded protein is CASSNRGAGYTF.

This clone was recorded once. This chain links TRBV7-8 with TRBJ1-5, with a weak D call TRBD1 (6 bases). The germline V gene has CDR1 SGHVS and CDR2 FQNEAQ. The V end lost 5 bases, the J end lost 5 bases, and 16 bases lay between the germline ends. The CDR3 is 15 residues long. The CDR3 DNA follows: TGTGCCAGCAGCCTCAGGGGTGGTCAGGATCAGCCCCAGCATTTT. Its protein product is CASSLRGGQDQPQHF.

The rearrangement joins TRBV4-2 to TRBJ2-2; no clear D. The CDR3 is 13 amino acids. CDR1 is LGHNA and CDR2 is YNFKEQ in the germline V gene. The V end was cut by 1 base, the J end by 6 bases, with 6 bases between. This CDR3 is CASSQGASGELFF. DNA of the CDR3: TGTGCCAGCAGCCAAGGGGCATCCGGGGAGCTGTTTTTT.

This rearrangement joins TRBV3-1 (or the pseudogene TRBV3-2) to TRBJ2-2; 8 nucleotides line up with TRBD2. V lost 3 bases, J lost 5 bases, and 14 bases stayed unmatched. The CDR3 covers 18 residues. Germline CDR1 and CDR2: LGHDT and YNNKEL (reference sequence). This chain's CDR3 is CASSQRGREARGTGELFF. DNA for the CDR3: TGTGCCAGCAGCCAGCGAGGGCGGGAGGCTCGAGGGACCGGGGAGCTGTTTTTT.

This clone was counted a few times. V is TRBV19 and J is TRBJ1-4, with D possibly TRBD1 on 6 matching bases. The V and J ends lost 7 bases and 0 bases respectively, with 12 bases between them. This CDR3 has 15 amino acids. The germline V gene has CDR1 LNHDA and CDR2 SQIVND (reference sequence). The CDR3 nucleotides are TGTGCCAGTACCAGACAGGCATCAACTAATGAAAAACTGTTTTTT. The encoded protein is CASTRQASTNEKLFF.

This clone has only a few counts. This chain joins TRBV27 and TRBJ1-3; the D gene is possibly TRBD1 (5 bases). V lost 5 bases and J lost 0, with 20 bases in between. Germline V CDR1 and CDR2: MNHEY, SMNVEV (reference sequence). CDR3 length: 18 residues. CDR3 sequence (DNA): TGTGCCAGCAGTCCCTTCGGGACTCAGACCTTCTCTGGAAACACCATATATTTT. As protein: CASSPFGTQTFSGNTIYF.

The chain couples TRBV12-5 to TRBJ2-2; 7 bases are shared with TRBD1. Germline CDR1 and CDR2: LGHNT and FRNRAP. This CDR3 is built from 13 residues. Trimming at V came to 5 bases and at J to 5 bases, leaving 2 bases not matched to a gene. CDR3 DNA: TGTGCTAGTGGTCTACAGGGGACCGGGGAGCTGTTTTTT. This translates into CASGLQGTGELFF.

The chain is built from TRBV5-4 and TRBJ2-6; 12 nucleotides agree with TRBD1. Germline V gene lookup returns CDR1 SGHNT and CDR2 YYREEE (reference sequence). Trimming at V came to 2 bases and at J to 0 bases, leaving 3 bases not matched to a gene. This CDR3 contains 18 residues. The CDR3 DNA sequence: TGTGCCAGCAGCTTTGGGACAGGGGGCTCCTCTGGGGCCAACGTCCTGACTTTC. This sequence encodes CASSFGTGGSSGANVLTF.

The rearrangement links TRBV5-1 to TRBJ2-1; the D gene is possibly TRBD2 (6 bases). The V gene lost 7 bases and the J gene lost 3 bases, with 11 bases spanning the gap. Germline V gene lookup returns CDR1 SGHRS and CDR2 YFSETQ. The CDR3 runs 13 residues. CDR3 protein: CASAGRFYNEQFF. The CDR3 DNA follows: TGCGCCAGCGCGGGACGCTTCTACAATGAGCAGTTCTTC.

The genes are TRBV29-1 and TRBJ2-1, with 11 nucleotides matching TRBD2. V dropped 5 bases and J dropped 7; count of bases not matched to a gene: 13. The germline CDR1 and CDR2 sequences are SQVTM and ANQGSEA. CDR3 size: 16 residues. The CDR3 DNA reads TGCAGCGTTCTAGGAGCTAGCGGGAGGAAGGAGAATGAGCAGTTCTTC. As protein: CSVLGASGRKENEQFF.

The chain carries TRBV6-5 and TRBJ2-7, with D perhaps TRBD1 (5 bases). Deletions cut 2 bases from V and 0 bases from J, with 11 bases between. This CDR3 has 15 amino acids. Germline V CDR1 and CDR2: MNHEY, SVGAGI. The CDR3 protein is CASSYGAIFSYEQYF. CDR3 coding DNA: TGTGCCAGCAGTTACGGGGCGATCTTCTCCTACGAGCAGTACTTC.

The V and J genes are TRBV7-2 and TRBJ1-4, with 7 bases identical to TRBD1. The CDR3 sequence is 16 residues long. Germline CDR1 is SGHTA and CDR2 is FQGNSA. The V gene end was trimmed by 5 bases and the J gene end by 0 bases; junction bases not matched to a gene: 6. In nucleotides, the CDR3 is TGTGCCAGCAGCCGGGACAGTGCCGCAACTAATGAAAAACTGTTTTTT. It is translated as CASSRDSAATNEKLFF.

This clone was picked up a small number of times. The chain employs TRBV5-1 and TRBJ1-5; possible D gene TRBD1, 5 bases. The CDR3 length is 16 residues. The germline gives CDR1 SGHRS, CDR2 YFSETQ. The germline V and J ends were trimmed by 0 bases and 2 bases, with 12 bases remaining between them. As DNA, the CDR3 is TGCGCCAGCAGCTTGGATGGGGCTGGAGGCAATCAGCCCCAGCATTTT. It yields the protein CASSLDGAGGNQPQHF.

This clone was seen only a few times. The rearrangement links TRBV3-1 (or the pseudogene TRBV3-2) to TRBJ2-1, with 8 bases lining up with TRBD2. CDR1 and CDR2 (germline): LGHDT, YNNKEL (reference sequence). The CDR3 contains 15 residues. The trim removed 4 bases at V and 1 base at J, leaving 3 bases unmatched. CDR3 loop: CASSRGGMSYNEQFF. The DNA of the CDR3 is TGTGCCAGCAGCCGCGGGGGGATGTCCTACAATGAGCAGTTCTTC.

For the CDR3, the DNA is TGTGCCAGTAGTATAGAGACTAGCGGATACGAGCAGTACTTC. As protein: CASSIETSGYEQYF. This sequence joins TRBV19 and TRBJ2-7, with 9 bases matching TRBD2. J lost 4 bases, V lost 0 bases, and 1 base had no gene match. Per germline, CDR1 LNHDA and CDR2 SQIVND (reference sequence). The length of the CDR3 is 14 residues.

The rearrangement uses TRBV24-1 and TRBJ1-3; maybe TRBD1 (6 bases). Trimming removed 6 bases at V and 4 bases at J, with 6 bases between. Germline V gene sequence: CDR1 KGHDR, CDR2 SFDVKD. CDR3 size: 12 residues. The CDR3 bases are TGTGCCACCAGTCAGGGGGGAAACACCATATATTTT. It specifies CATSQGGNTIYF.

V and J are TRBV10-3 and TRBJ1-1; perhaps TRBD1 as D (6 bases). The CDR3 has 13 residues. The germline CDR1 and CDR2 sequences are ENHRY and SYGVKD. With 5 bases removed from V and 7 bases from J, the gap between germline ends came to 14 bases. The DNA of the CDR3 is TGTGCCATCAGTTCGGACAGACCAGTTGAAGCTTTCTTT. It yields the protein CAISSDRPVEAFF.

The gene calls are TRBV6-5 and TRBJ1-4, with D uncertain. V shed 5 bases and J shed 6 bases, with 16 bases lying between them. The CDR3 sequence is 15 residues long. CDR1 and CDR2 (germline): MNHEY, SVGAGI. As DNA, the CDR3 is TGTGCCAGCAGTCAATCAGTGATCCTTTATGAAAAACTGTTTTTT. The encoded protein is CASSQSVILYEKLFF.

V usage is TRBV18 and J usage is TRBJ1-5, with D uncertain. The CDR3 totals 14 residues. Germline V gene lookup returns CDR1 KGHSH and CDR2 LQKENI. Trimming took 3 bases from V and 8 from J, leaving 14 bases between them. The CDR3 DNA reads as TGTGCCAGCTCACCCCAGGAAAATCAGGAGCCCCAGCATTTT. This encodes CASSPQENQEPQHF.

The V call is TRBV7-6, the J call TRBJ1-4; 11 bases fit TRBD1. The CDR3 has 15 amino acids. Germline CDR1 and CDR2: SGHVS and FNYEAQ. V lost 2 bases and J lost 8; bases outside the gene matches: 4. CDR3 loop: CASSLPGQGDEKLFF. CDR3 nucleotide sequence: TGTGCCAGCAGCTTACCGGGACAGGGGGACGAAAAACTGTTTTTT.

A single count supports this clone. V and J are TRBV13 and TRBJ2-3, with D perhaps TRBD1 (6 bases). The germline V gene encodes CDR1 PRHDT and CDR2 FYEKMQ (reference sequence). Trimming cost V 5 bases and J 7 bases, with 13 bases left between them. The CDR3 has 13 residues. The CDR3, as DNA: TGTGCCAGCAGCCCGGACAGAATTCATACGCAGTATTTT. This sequence encodes CASSPDRIHTQYF.

The CDR3 DNA is TGCGCCAGCAGCTTGTATCCGCAAGAGACCCAGTACTTC. It codes for CASSLYPQETQYF. The chain has TRBV5-1 and TRBJ2-5, with no clear D. Germline lookup yields CDR1 SGHRS and CDR2 YFSETQ. Trimming left V 1 base short and J 2 bases short, with 6 bases between. The CDR3 has 13 residues.

This clone was found a few times. The V and J genes are TRBV14 and TRBJ1-1; 9 bases are shared with TRBD1. The V gene's germline CDR1 is SGHDN and CDR2 FVKESK. The ends lost 4 bases at V and 11 bases at J; junction bases unmatched: 8. The CDR3 is 13 residues long. CDR3 amino acids: CASSPFRDRAAFF. The CDR3 nucleotides read TGTGCCAGCAGCCCCTTTCGGGACAGGGCCGCTTTCTTT.